These 6 T cell receptor beta chains came from one sample sequenced in a study of tissue T cells after allogeneic stem cell transplantation. Some clones are missing from TCRdb's copy, which holds only in-frame ones; the method was immunoSEQ multiplex PCR. There are 35,000 to 50,000 clones in the sample; 80% to 95% occur only once, and 3% to 4% lies in the top ten. The sequencing used blood, collected before transplantation. The receptors originated from a woman aged 40-75 years who later had graft-versus-host disease after an allogeneic stem cell transplant.

J is TRBJ2-4 and V is TRBV3-1 (or the pseudogene TRBV3-2); D possibly corresponds to TRBD1 (6 bases). CDR1 LGHDT and CDR2 YNNKEL come from the germline V gene (reference sequence). Trimming took 4 bases from V and 0 from J, leaving 13 bases between them. The CDR3 has 16 amino acids. Here the CDR3 reads CASSRATGLAKNIQYF. DNA for the CDR3: TGTGCCAGCAGCCGAGCAACAGGGTTAGCCAAAAACATTCAGTACTTC.

This rearrangement joins TRBV19 to TRBJ2-5, with D perhaps TRBD1 or TRBD2 (5 bases each). CDR3 size: 15 residues. With 0 bases removed from V and 7 bases from J, the gap between germline ends came to 15 bases. CDR1 and CDR2 from the germline V gene are LNHDA and SQIVND (reference sequence). In nucleotides, the CDR3 is TGTGCCAGTAGTATAGATTTACGGGGCGCGGGGACCCAGTACTTC. As protein: CASSIDLRGAGTQYF.

In its sample, this clone was seen a few times. The genes are TRBV7-3 and TRBJ2-1; the match to TRBD2 covers 14 bases. Germline lookup yields CDR1 SGHTA and CDR2 FQGTGA. The CDR3 runs 18 residues. Losses at the gene ends were 4 bases for V and 8 bases for J; bases not matched to a gene: 13. The CDR3 here is CASSSAGTSGGGRYEQFF. DNA for the CDR3: TGTGCCAGCAGCTCCGCCGGGACTAGCGGGGGAGGGCGGTATGAGCAGTTCTTC.

The chain has TRBV29-1 and TRBJ2-3; D might be TRBD1 or TRBD2, each matching 5 bases. Germline V CDR1 and CDR2: SQVTM, ANQGSEA. The CDR3 length is 15 residues. Trimming took off 3 bases at V and 2 bases at J, with 15 bases between the two ends. The CDR3 loop is CSVEGTAEDTDTQYF. Here the CDR3 DNA reads TGCAGCGTTGAGGGGACGGCCGAGGACACAGATACGCAGTATTTT.

The chain joins TRBV7-8 to TRBJ2-5; 8 nucleotides agree with TRBD2. Germline V gene data show CDR1 as SGHVS and CDR2 as FQNEAQ. The CDR3 is 16 residues long. V dropped 0 bases and J dropped 1; count of bases not matched to a gene: 4. This CDR3 reads CASSLASAGAQETQYF. The CDR3 nucleotides are TGTGCCAGCAGCTTAGCGTCAGCGGGGGCCCAAGAGACCCAGTACTTC.

This rearrangement joins TRBV5-1 to TRBJ1-1; D call uncertain. Trimming pared 4 bases from V and 7 bases from J, leaving 11 bases between. The CDR3 totals 12 residues. CDR1 is SGHRS, CDR2 YFSETQ, per germline. The CDR3 DNA follows: TGCGCCAGCAGCGTAGGATGGAATGAAGCTTTCTTT. Its protein is CASSVGWNEAFF.